Sequencing of this TCR beta chain was carried out in a study of T cells in Graves' hyperthyroidism and ophthalmopathy. With V trimmed by 3 bases and J by 6 bases, 6 bases remained unmatched. CDR1 is SGHAT, CDR2 FQNNGV, per germline. There are 14 residues in the CDR3. There were TCR beta CDR3 regions amplified from RNA transcripts. The TCR CDR3 was amplified in a first-round RT-PCR using the HTBI primer set. Each CDR3 protein gets one entry after TCRdb re-called the multiplex PCR reads with MiXCR. The profile shows under 400,000 distinct CDR3 sequences, about a sixth of them singletons. Many counts were recorded for this clonotype.

The chain combines TRBV11-2 with TRBJ2-7; 9 bases match TRBD1. The TCR sequence derives from a woman in her thirties or forties with Graves' ophthalmopathy. Sequencing was done on a sample of blood. CDR3 in DNA: TGTGCCAGCAGCTTCGCCGGGACAGGGTTCGAGCAGTACTTC. This translates into CASSFAGTGFEQYF.